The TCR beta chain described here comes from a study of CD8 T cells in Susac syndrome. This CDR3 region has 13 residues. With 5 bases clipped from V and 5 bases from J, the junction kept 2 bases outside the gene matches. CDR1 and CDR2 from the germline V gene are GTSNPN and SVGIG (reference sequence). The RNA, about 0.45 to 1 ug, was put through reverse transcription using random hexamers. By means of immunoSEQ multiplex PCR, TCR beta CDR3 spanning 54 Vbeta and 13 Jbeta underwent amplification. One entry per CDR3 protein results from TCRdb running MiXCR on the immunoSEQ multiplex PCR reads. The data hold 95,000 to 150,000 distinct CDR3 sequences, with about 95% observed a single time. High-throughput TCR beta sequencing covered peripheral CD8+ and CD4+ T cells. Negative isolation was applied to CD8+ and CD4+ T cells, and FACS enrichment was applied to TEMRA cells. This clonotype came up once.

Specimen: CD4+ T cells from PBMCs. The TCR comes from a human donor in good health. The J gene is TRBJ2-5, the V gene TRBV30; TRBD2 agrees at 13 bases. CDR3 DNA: TGTGCCTGGGGACTAGCGGGAGTTGAGACCCAGTACTTC. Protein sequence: CAWGLAGVETQYF.